The entry that follows covers one TCR beta chain sequence. Antigen unknown. This sample is part of a study of shared clonotypes between healthy human individuals. General observations from the study: Several donors showed sharing of around 5.3% of naive CD4 clonotypes. It was the non-shared clonotypes that had lower generation probabilities than clonotypes shared by all four donors. Researchers sampled only blood; tissue repertoires likely differ.

CD8 cells regarded as naive lacked CD45RO, were positively chosen for CCR7, and omitted terminally differentiated effector memory CD45RA+ cells. The germline V and J ends were trimmed by 3 bases and 1 base, with 7 bases remaining between them. This CDR3 is 13 amino acids long. From germline, CDR1 is SQVTM and CDR2 ANQGSEA. The study ran the assay at deep level. Using immunoSEQ multiplex PCR, the repertoire was profiled, and TCRdb retains in-frame clones only, with some absent. This sample has around 2.1 million clones; under 95% occur once, and the top ten carry more than 1.5%. The specimen sequenced was naive CD8+ T cells from PBMCs. The gene calls are TRBV29-1 and TRBJ1-5, with D perhaps TRBD1 (5 bases). This TCR was recovered from a man aged 18 to 30 in good health. Some clones in this sample may be carry-over from other donors' samples. The CDR3 DNA is TGCAGCGTTGATGCAGGGAGCAATCAGCCCCAGCATTTT. Protein: CSVDAGSNQPQHF. The whole variable domain, filled in from reference TRBV29-1 and TRBJ1-5, reads SAVISQKPSRDICQRGTSLTIQCQVDSQVTMMFWYRQQPGQSLTLIATANQGSEATYESGFVIDKFPISRPNLTFSTLTVSNMSPEDSSIYLCSVDAGSNQPQHFGDGTRLSIL.